What follows are 11 T cell receptor beta chains derived from one specimen sequenced in a study of immune evolution from preneoplasia to lung adenocarcinoma. Generated by immunoSEQ multiplex PCR, the TCRdb table keeps only in-frame clones and is missing some. The repertoire has a few thousand clones, around four fifths of them found once; the top ten carry roughly 20%. The sample taken for sequencing was FFPE adjacent normal lung tissue. The receptors were sampled from a donor at least 70 years old with lung adenocarcinoma.

The rearrangement links TRBV29-1 to TRBJ2-1, with D maybe TRBD2 (5 bases). The germline gives CDR1 SQVTM, CDR2 ANQGSEA. CDR3 size: 14 residues. Trimming left V 3 bases short and J 8 bases short, with 17 bases between. CDR3 coding DNA: TGCAGCGTTGAGCCGTCGGTGAGGGCCTATGAGCAGTTCTTC. Translated: CSVEPSVRAYEQFF.

The chain employs TRBV30 and TRBJ1-4; the D gene is possibly TRBD1 (6 bases). CDR1 GTSNPN and CDR2 SVGIG come from the germline V gene (reference sequence). Trimming cost V 4 bases and J 5 bases, with 11 bases left between them. This CDR3 is built from 13 residues. CDR3 loop: CAWNRDLNEKLFF. The CDR3 region has the DNA TGTGCCTGGAACAGGGATCTCAATGAAAAACTGTTTTTT.

The genes are TRBV7-9 and TRBJ2-7, with D possibly being TRBD2 (6 bases). V gave up 5 bases and J gave up 7 bases, with 9 bases separating them. Looked up from germline, CDR1 is SEHNR and CDR2 is FQNEAQ (reference sequence). This CDR3 spans 11 amino acids. This CDR3 is CASSQAGEQYF. The CDR3 DNA reads TGTGCCAGCAGCCAGGCGGGGGAGCAGTACTTC. Variable domain in full (rest from reference TRBV7-9 and TRBJ2-7): DTGVSQNPRHKITKRGQNVTFRCDPISEHNRLYWYRQTLGQGPEFLTYFQNEAQLEKSRLLSDRFSAERPKGSFSTLEIQRTEQGDSAMYLCASSQAGEQYFGPGTRLTVT.

The chain employs TRBV7-9 and TRBJ1-2; a weak D match, TRBD1 (5 bases). This CDR3 is 15 amino acids long. Trimming took off 1 base at V and 3 bases at J, with 12 bases between the two ends. The germline gives CDR1 SEHNR, CDR2 FQNEAQ (reference sequence). The CDR3 spells CASSLDWGGDYGYTF. In DNA form, the CDR3 reads TGTGCCAGCAGCTTAGATTGGGGGGGAGACTATGGCTACACCTTC.

CDR3 coding DNA: TGTGCCAGCAGTGCCCAGGGAACGGTCGAGCAGTACTTC. Its protein product is CASSAQGTVEQYF. The V and J genes are TRBV2 and TRBJ2-7; perhaps TRBD1 as D (5 bases). Trimming pared 4 bases from V and 6 bases from J, leaving 13 bases between. Germline assignment: CDR1 SNHLY and CDR2 FYNNEI. This CDR3 is 13 amino acids long.

The rearrangement joins TRBV7-9 to TRBJ2-1, with 11 bases identical to TRBD2. The CDR3 consists of 16 residues. Germline V gives CDR1 SEHNR, CDR2 FQNEAQ (reference sequence). Trimming cost V 5 bases and J 6 bases; bases outside gene matches: 9. The CDR3 DNA reads as TGTGCCAGCAGCATTACTAGCGGGAGTGGAGGCAATGAGCAGTTCTTC. Residues: CASSITSGSGGNEQFF. Using reference TRBV7-9 and TRBJ2-1 for the parts outside the CDR3, the full variable domain is DTGVSQNPRHKITKRGQNVTFRCDPISEHNRLYWYRQTLGQGPEFLTYFQNEAQLEKSRLLSDRFSAERPKGSFSTLEIQRTEQGDSAMYLCASSITSGSGGNEQFFGPGTRLTVL.

This chain connects TRBV6-6 to TRBJ2-3; a possible D gene is TRBD1 (6 bases). There are 14 residues in the CDR3. V was trimmed by 6 bases and J by 2 bases, leaving 12 bases between them. Germline assignment: CDR1 MNHNY and CDR2 SVGAGI (reference sequence). In DNA, the CDR3 is TGTGCCAGCAGCCGAGGACAGTCCACAGATACGCAGTATTTT. Amino acids: CASSRGQSTDTQYF.

This chain links TRBV5-5 with TRBJ2-7, with D possibly TRBD2 on 6 matching bases. In germline, CDR1 is SGHKS, CDR2 YYEKEE (reference sequence). This CDR3 spans 15 amino acids. The V end was cut by 0 bases, the J end by 0 bases, with 10 bases between. The DNA for the CDR3 is TGTGCCAGCAGCTTGGTGGCGGGGAGCTCCTACGAGCAGTACTTC. Encoded protein: CASSLVAGSSYEQYF.

This clone turned up a few times. V gene TRBV6-1 combines with J gene TRBJ2-7; 8 bases map to TRBD2. Losses at the gene ends were 2 bases for V and 6 bases for J; bases not matched to a gene: 9. The germline gives CDR1 MNHNS, CDR2 SASEGT. The CDR3 has 15 residues. The CDR3 region has the DNA TGTGCCAGCAGTGAACAGGAGGGTAGCGGGATCGAGCAGTACTTC. It is translated as CASSEQEGSGIEQYF.

This sequence joins TRBV6-4 and TRBJ2-1; D may be TRBD2 (5 bases). The CDR3 length is 14 residues. V lost 5 bases, J lost 7 bases, and 15 bases lay in between. Looked up from germline, CDR1 is MRHNA and CDR2 is SNTAGT. Here the CDR3 DNA reads TGTGCCAGCAGTTCGGGCGGGCTAGGGAATGAGCAGTTCTTC. It is translated as CASSSGGLGNEQFF.

This chain connects TRBV9 to TRBJ2-1, with D tentatively TRBD2 (6 bases). CDR3 length: 14 residues. Germline V gene data show CDR1 as SGDLS and CDR2 as YYNGEE. Trimming shortened V by 2 bases and J by 9 bases, and 15 bases separated the two germline ends. The CDR3 reads CASSVSGVGFEQFF. DNA for the CDR3: TGTGCCAGCAGCGTTTCGGGGGTTGGGTTTGAGCAGTTCTTC.